This is a list of T cell receptor beta chains from one sample in a study of OX40 agonist ivuxolimab in advanced cancers. Using immunoSEQ multiplex PCR, the repertoire was profiled, and TCRdb retains in-frame clones only, with some absent. This sample has around 53,000 clones; roughly 80% occur once, and the top ten carry more than 10%. The sample consisted of CD4+ or CD8+ T cells sorted from blood, taken in a trial of the OX40 agonist ivuxolimab. The origin of the receptors is an adult with an advanced solid tumor such as melanoma, head and neck, liver or kidney cancer. Both conserved end residues are part of each CDR3. The order of the fields is clone size, V gene, J gene, D gene, CDR3 DNA, CDR3 protein. A D gene is named only where the DNA matches it firmly. Rows give clone size only sometimes, using once, few, many, or a class for an expanded clone.

NA,TRBV5-1,TRBJ2-1,NA,TGCGCCAGCAGCTCACCCGGGGGTAGCGGAGTCTACAATGAGCAGTTCTTC,CASSSPGGSGVYNEQFF
NA,TRBV11-2,TRBJ1-6,NA,TGTGCCAGCAGCTTAGCGCGGGTTTCACCCCTCCACTTT,CASSLARVSPLHF
NA,TRBV30,TRBJ2-1,NA,TGTGCCTGGAGCAATCCTGGGGTTGGTTTCTTC,CAWSNPGVGFF
NA,TRBV6-5,TRBJ2-7,TRBD1,TGTGCCAGCAGAGGGGGCGTCTCCTACGAGCAGTACTTC,CASRGGVSYEQYF
NA,TRBV7-8,TRBJ1-2,NA,TGTGCCAGCAGCTTAGATTACAGATCCTATGGCTACACCTTC,CASSLDYRSYGYTF
NA,TRBV6-5,TRBJ1-1,NA,TGTGCCAGCAGTGTAGTAGAGAACACTGAAGCTTTCTTT,CASSVVENTEAFF
few,TRBV5-6,TRBJ1-1,TRBD1,TGTGCCAGCAGCTTTACAGGGGGCTCCACTGAAGCTTTCTTT,CASSFTGGSTEAFF
NA,TRBV5-5,TRBJ2-7,NA,TGTGCCAGCAGCTTGGCAACGGCGGGCACCGCTTACGAGCAGTACTTC,CASSLATAGTAYEQYF
NA,TRBV7-9,TRBJ2-5,NA,TGTGCCAGCAGCTTGGAAGGTGGCTTTGAAGAGACCCAGTACTTC,CASSLEGGFEETQYF
NA,TRBV4-2,TRBJ2-1,TRBD2,TGTGCCAGCAGCCAAGGGGGACTAGCGGACAATGAGCAGTTCTTC,CASSQGGLADNEQFF
few,TRBV5-1,TRBJ1-2,TRBD1,TGCGCCAGCAGCCCAGGACAGGGGGACTATGGCTACACCTTC,CASSPGQGDYGYTF
NA,TRBV11-1,TRBJ2-1,NA,TGTGCCAGCAGCTTCGACAGGAACAATGAGCAGTTCTTC,CASSFDRNNEQFF
NA,TRBV30,TRBJ1-3,NA,TGTGCCTCCTCAGGGTCCTTCTCTGGAAACACCATATATTTT,CASSGSFSGNTIYF
medium-sized,TRBV18,TRBJ2-7,NA,TGTGCCAGCTCACCCGGAGCCAGCTCCTACGAGCAGTACTTC,CASSPGASSYEQYF
NA,TRBV30,TRBJ2-7,TRBD2,TGTGCCTGGAGAAGGGGACTAGCCGGATACGAGCAGTACTTC,CAWRRGLAGYEQYF
NA,TRBV4-1,TRBJ2-3,NA,TGCGCCAGCAGCCAGAGCCGCACAGATACGCAGTATTTT,CASSQSRTDTQYF
NA,TRBV5-4,TRBJ2-6,NA,TGTGCCAGCAGCGCCTACAGGGCTGGGGCCAACGTCCTGACTTTC,CASSAYRAGANVLTF
NA,TRBV11-2,TRBJ2-3,NA,TGTGCCAGCAGCTTAGAAGGGCGAACCGGACCAGATACGCAGTATTTT,CASSLEGRTGPDTQYF
once,TRBV7-9,TRBJ2-3,NA,TGTGCCAGCAGCCATGACACAGATACGCAGTATTTT,CASSHDTDTQYF
NA,TRBV5-5,TRBJ2-7,NA,TGTGCCAGCAGCTACCTCGGCCAGTCTGGCGAGCAGTACTTC,CASSYLGQSGEQYF
NA,TRBV5-5,TRBJ2-2,NA,TGTGCCAGCAGCTTGAGGGGGGCGAACACCGGGGAGCTGTTTTTT,CASSLRGANTGELFF
NA,TRBV6-1,TRBJ1-6,TRBD1,TGTGCCAGCAGTGGGACAGGGGGACTCAGTTATAATTCACCCCTCCACTTT,CASSGTGGLSYNSPLHF
NA,TRBV29-1,TRBJ2-2,NA,TGCAGCGTTGTGACGAAGGACCTGAACACCGGGGAGCTGTTTTTT,CSVVTKDLNTGELFF
NA,TRBV6-5,TRBJ2-7,NA,TGTGCCAGCAGCGCTGGGACTTCCCTCGAGCAGTACTTC,CASSAGTSLEQYF
NA,TRBV2,TRBJ1-6,NA,TGTGCCAGCAGTATCGATGGGCCACCCCTCCACTTT,CASSIDGPPLHF
NA,TRBV30,TRBJ1-3,NA,TGTGCCTGGAGTCAATCGGCATCTTCTGGAAACACCATATATTTT,CAWSQSASSGNTIYF
NA,TRBV28,TRBJ1-2,TRBD1,TGTGCCAGCACCTCGGGACAGAACTATGGCTACACCTTC,CASTSGQNYGYTF
NA,TRBV23-1,TRBJ2-5,NA,TGCGCCAGCAGTCCTCCTGGAGGGGTAGAGACCCAGTACTTC,CASSPPGGVETQYF
NA,TRBV6-6,TRBJ2-2,NA,TGTGCCAGCAGGAGCAGGGGCCGCACCGGGGAGCTGTTTTTT,CASRSRGRTGELFF
once,TRBV2,TRBJ1-6,TRBD1,TGTGCCAGCGGGAAGGACAGGGGGTATTCACCCCTCCACTTT,CASGKDRGYSPLHF
NA,TRBV7-3,TRBJ2-3,NA,TGTGCCAGCAGCTTAGCCGGGGGAGATACGCAGTATTTT,CASSLAGGDTQYF
NA,TRBV7-2,TRBJ1-1,TRBD1,TGTGCCAGCAGCTCCGGGACAGGGGGTATGAACACTGAAGCTTTCTTT,CASSSGTGGMNTEAFF
NA,TRBV5-1,TRBJ1-1,NA,TGCGCCAGCAGCTTGGAAGGGAGGGATAACACTGAAGCTTTCTTT,CASSLEGRDNTEAFF
once,TRBV7-6,TRBJ2-2,TRBD2,TGTGCCAGCAGCTTAGCTGCACTAGCGAGTAACACCGGGGAGCTGTTTTTT,CASSLAALASNTGELFF
NA,TRBV6-5,TRBJ2-7,TRBD1,TGTGCCAGCAGTGGGACAGGTCTCTCCTCCTACGAGCAGTACTTC,CASSGTGLSSYEQYF
few,TRBV6-6,TRBJ2-7,NA,TGTGCCAGCAGTTACTCTAATTACGAGCAGTACTTC,CASSYSNYEQYF
NA,TRBV5-1,TRBJ2-5,NA,TGCGCCAGCAGCTTGGGCAGGAGGGGGAAGACCCAGTACTTC,CASSLGRRGKTQYF
NA,TRBV6-1,TRBJ2-7,NA,TGTGCCAGCAGCTTACGAATAAGCTCCTACGAGCAGTACTTC,CASSLRISSYEQYF
NA,TRBV7-9,TRBJ1-2,NA,TGTGCCAGCAGCTTGGGCAGCTCCTATGGCTACACCTTC,CASSLGSSYGYTF